This TCR beta chain was sequenced for a study of CD8 T cells in ankylosing spondylitis (TCRdb year 2017). Regarding the complete study: To find TCR variants linked to disease, the study profiled T cell receptor beta repertoires in ankylosing spondylitis patients and healthy donors. Peripheral blood was sampled, and synovial fluid was also collected from ankylosing spondylitis patients. The full study cohort was made up of 25 ankylosing spondylitis patients and around 100 healthy donors.

This clonotype has more than one count but fewer than ten. The antigen it recognizes is unknown. No base qualities exist here, and no much larger clone lies one base off it. Broad study findings and their caveats: Significant enrichment of the disease-linked clones was reported in matched synovial fluid samples from ankylosing spondylitis patients. Blood from ankylosing spondylitis patients appeared to be characterized by a TCR beta motif composed of eight or nine highly homologous amino acid variants. The disease-linked clones showed a CD8+ phenotype and occurred at relatively low frequencies in peripheral blood. Some motif variants had previously been reported in the synovial fluid and blood of reactive arthritis patients, which suggests shared mechanisms of disease initiation.

Trimming removed 0 bases from V and 0 bases from J, leaving 4 bases between the germline ends. The germline V gene encodes CDR1 LGHDT and CDR2 YNNKEL (reference sequence). The CDR3 has 14 amino acids, counting the end cysteine and phenylalanine. Only the CDR3 DNA stays, 42 bases, in frame from base 1. Sequencing relied on an Illumina HiSeq 2500. Quantitative 5'-RACE with molecular barcodes was the method used to prepare the TCR beta libraries. In the source study's methods: A new computational method based on a probabilistic model of VDJ rearrangement was used to identify disease-linked TCR variants. TCRdb trimmed public reads at Q25 via fastp, called clones via MiXCR and kept in-frame beta chains. Rows are combined by CDR3 protein, so each entry shows the most common genes and DNA. The V and J calls and clone size come from TCRdb's table, not from the authors' own analysis. This sample is represented by about 130,000 distinct CDR3 sequences; roughly 15% of them were singletons. Together, the top ten hold 2.5% to 3.5% of the sample.

The sequence came from a female donor with ankylosing spondylitis or in good health (not recorded which). Sequencing input: blood, either unsorted or a sorted T cell fraction (not recorded which). Recombination connected TRBV3-1 to TRBJ2-3; the D gene is not confidently resolved. The DNA sequence reads TGTGCCAGCAGCCAAGATCCCAGCACAGATACGCAGTATTTT. This encodes CASSQDPSTDTQYF.